The entry below gives a single T cell receptor beta chain sequence along with its context. What it recognizes is unknown. This sample stems from a study of lymphopenia after photon versus proton radiotherapy. Whole-study results and caveats: Authors raise, but do not show, better survival with proton therapy. In patients who died, overall survival fell as post-nadir TCR diversity dropped more. Proton therapy kept repertoires fairly stable, unlike photons, which gained effector/memory cells. After lymphocyte nadir, photon-treated repertoires showed oligoclonal expansion, especially CD8+ Temra.

Germline V CDR1 and CDR2: SGHNT, YENEEA. With V trimmed by 7 bases and J by 6 bases, 18 bases remained unmatched. The CDR3 contains 17 residues. Clones were read by immunoSEQ multiplex PCR, and TCRdb kept only the in-frame ones, dropping some. The data contain some 17,000 clones, approximately 80% of them singletons. Sequenced material: peripheral blood, taken from a patient treated with proton-based radiotherapy. The chain links TRBV11-3 to TRBJ2-7; 10 nucleotides agree with TRBD2. The receptor was isolated from a man between 65 and 85 years old with pancreatic cancer. CDR3 nucleotide sequence: TGTGCCAGCAACACAAGACTAGAGCGGGAGGGCCAGGGCGAGCAGTACTTC. Its protein product is CASNTRLEREGQGEQYF.